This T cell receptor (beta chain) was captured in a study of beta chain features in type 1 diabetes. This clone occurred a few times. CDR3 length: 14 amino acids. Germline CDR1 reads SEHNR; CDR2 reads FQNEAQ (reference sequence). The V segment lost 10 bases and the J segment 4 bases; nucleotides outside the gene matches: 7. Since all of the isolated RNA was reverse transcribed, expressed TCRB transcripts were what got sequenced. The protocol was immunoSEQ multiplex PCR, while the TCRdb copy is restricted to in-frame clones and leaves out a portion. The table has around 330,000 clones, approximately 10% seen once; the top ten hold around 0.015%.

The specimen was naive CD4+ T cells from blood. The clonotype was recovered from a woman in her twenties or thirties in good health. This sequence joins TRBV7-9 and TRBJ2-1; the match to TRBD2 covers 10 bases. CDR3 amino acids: CAILVTSGYNEQFF. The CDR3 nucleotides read TGTGCCATTTTAGTGACTAGCGGGTACAATGAGCAGTTCTTC.